This TCR beta chain was obtained from a study of technical replicates of blood from a handful of donors. Clones were read by immunoSEQ multiplex PCR, and TCRdb kept only the in-frame ones, dropping some. This sample has 64,000 or so clones; about 90% occur once, and the top ten carry 4.5% to 6%. V lost 2 bases, J lost 11 bases, and 18 bases lay in between. Germline CDR1 reads GTSNPN; CDR2 reads SVGIG (reference sequence). The CDR3 length is 13 residues. J is TRBJ1-1 and V is TRBV30; D is unclear. The sequence was collected from a human donor in good health. Some clones in this sample may be carry-over from other donors' samples. Sequenced: PBMCs. As DNA, the CDR3 is TGTGCCTGGAGTCTTACCCCGACTAGTAATGCTTTCTTT. It encodes CAWSLTPTSNAFF.